The entry that follows covers one T cell receptor beta chain sequence. Antigen unknown. Samples each yielded at least 6 micrograms of total RNA. These data come from a study of blood T cells in healthy people across ages. Study findings and constraints: Both higher diversity and more naive CD4+ cells marked long-lived donors when set against aged donors.

Then a second PCR, running roughly 7 to 11 cycles, was carried out with a sample-barcoded 5' primer and a J-beta primer mix. Every molecule of cDNA carried a tag from a template-switch adaptor with 12 random nucleotides. Each sample provided no less than 3 million CDR3-containing paired-end reads. TCRdb redid the calling of the 5' RACE reads with MiXCR, one entry per CDR3 protein. Seen here are over a million distinct CDR3 sequences, around 40% observed once, and the top ten hold around 4%. CDR1 DFQATT and CDR2 SNEGSKA come from the germline V gene (reference sequence). This CDR3 has 14 amino acids. This TCR came from a woman between 18 and 29 years old in good health. The gene calls are TRBV20-1 and TRBJ2-5, with 11 bases identical to TRBD2. The J call may not be correct, given that the DNA end is closer to TRBJ2-7. The sequenced material came from blood. The CDR3 DNA reads TGCAGTGCGGCCGGGACTAGCGGATACTACGAGCAGTACTTC. It translates to CSAAGTSGYYEQYF.